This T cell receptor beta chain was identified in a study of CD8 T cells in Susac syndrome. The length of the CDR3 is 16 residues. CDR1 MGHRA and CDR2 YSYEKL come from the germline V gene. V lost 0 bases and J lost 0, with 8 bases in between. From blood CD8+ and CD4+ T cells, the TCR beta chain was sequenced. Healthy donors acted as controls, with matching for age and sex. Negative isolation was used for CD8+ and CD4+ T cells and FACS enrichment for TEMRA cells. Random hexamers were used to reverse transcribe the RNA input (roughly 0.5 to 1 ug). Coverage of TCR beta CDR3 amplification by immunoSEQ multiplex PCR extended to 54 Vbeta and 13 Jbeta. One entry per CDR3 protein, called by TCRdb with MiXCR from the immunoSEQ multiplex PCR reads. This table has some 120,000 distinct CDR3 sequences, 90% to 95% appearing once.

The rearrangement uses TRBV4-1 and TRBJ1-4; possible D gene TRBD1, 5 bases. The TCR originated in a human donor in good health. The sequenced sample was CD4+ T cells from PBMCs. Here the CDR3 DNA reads TGCGCCAGCAGCCAAGAAACAGGCGCAACTAATGAAAAACTGTTTTTT. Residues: CASSQETGATNEKLFF.